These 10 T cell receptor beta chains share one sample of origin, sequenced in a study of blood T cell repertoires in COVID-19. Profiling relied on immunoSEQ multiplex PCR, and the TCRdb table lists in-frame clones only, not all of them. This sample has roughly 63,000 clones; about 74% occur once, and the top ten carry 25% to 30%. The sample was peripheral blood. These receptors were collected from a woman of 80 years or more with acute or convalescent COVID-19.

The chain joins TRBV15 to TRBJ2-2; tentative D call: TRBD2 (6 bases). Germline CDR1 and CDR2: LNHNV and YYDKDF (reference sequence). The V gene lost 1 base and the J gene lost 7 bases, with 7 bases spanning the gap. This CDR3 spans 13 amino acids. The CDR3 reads CATSRGGDGELFF. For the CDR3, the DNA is TGTGCCACCAGCAGAGGGGGGGACGGGGAGCTGTTTTTT.

CDR3 loop: CASSQGGTGGGYGYTF. CDR3 bases: TGCGCCAGCAGCCAAGGAGGGACAGGGGGAGGCTATGGCTACACCTTC. The chain has TRBV4-3 and TRBJ1-2; 11 nucleotides agree with TRBD1. CDR3 length: 16 amino acids. Germline loops: CDR1 LGHNA, CDR2 YSLEER. The ends lost 1 base at V and 4 bases at J; junction bases unmatched: 5.

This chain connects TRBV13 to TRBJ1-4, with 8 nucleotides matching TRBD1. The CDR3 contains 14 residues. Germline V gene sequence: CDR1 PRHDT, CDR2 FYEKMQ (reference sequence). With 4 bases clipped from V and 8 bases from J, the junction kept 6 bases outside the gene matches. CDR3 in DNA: TGTGCCAGCAGCTCTACAGGGGGGTACGAAAAACTGTTTTTT. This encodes CASSSTGGYEKLFF. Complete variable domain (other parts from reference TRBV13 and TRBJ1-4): AAGVIQSPRHLIKEKRETATLKCYPIPRHDTVYWYQQGPGQDPQFLISFYEKMQSDKGSIPDRFSAQQFSDYHSELNMSSLELGDSALYFCASSSTGGYEKLFFGSGTQLSVL.

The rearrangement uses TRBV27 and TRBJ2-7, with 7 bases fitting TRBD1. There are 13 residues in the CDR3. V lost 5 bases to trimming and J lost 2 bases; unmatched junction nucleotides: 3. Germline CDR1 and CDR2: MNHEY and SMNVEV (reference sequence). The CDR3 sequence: CASSIDRAYEQYF. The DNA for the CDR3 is TGTGCCAGCAGTATAGACAGGGCCTACGAGCAGTACTTC.

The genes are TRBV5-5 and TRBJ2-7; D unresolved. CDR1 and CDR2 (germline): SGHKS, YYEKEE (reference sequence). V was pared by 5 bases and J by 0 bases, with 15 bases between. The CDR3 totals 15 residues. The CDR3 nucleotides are TGTGCCAGCAGAACCTCCCAGTCAAGCTCCTACGAGCAGTACTTC. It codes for CASRTSQSSSYEQYF.

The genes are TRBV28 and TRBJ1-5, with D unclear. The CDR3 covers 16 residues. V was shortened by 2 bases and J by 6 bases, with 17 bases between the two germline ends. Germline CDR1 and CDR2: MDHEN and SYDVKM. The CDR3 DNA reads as TGTGCCAGCAGTTTACCCCTGCCGGGAATAGTTCAGCCCCAGCATTTT. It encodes CASSLPLPGIVQPQHF.

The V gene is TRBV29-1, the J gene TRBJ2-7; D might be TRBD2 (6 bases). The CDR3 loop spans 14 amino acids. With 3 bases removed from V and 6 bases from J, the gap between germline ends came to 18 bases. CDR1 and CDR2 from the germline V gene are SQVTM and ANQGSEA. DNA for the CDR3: TGCAGCGTTGATAGAGCGGGCCTAGGGTCCGAGCAGTACTTC. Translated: CSVDRAGLGSEQYF.

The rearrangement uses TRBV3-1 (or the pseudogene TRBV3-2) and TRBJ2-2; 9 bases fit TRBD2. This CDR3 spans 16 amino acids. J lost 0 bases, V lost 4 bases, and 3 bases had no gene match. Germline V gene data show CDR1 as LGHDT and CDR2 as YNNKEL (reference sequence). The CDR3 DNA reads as TGTGCCAGCAGCCGGACTAGCGTCGCGAACACCGGGGAGCTGTTTTTT. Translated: CASSRTSVANTGELFF.

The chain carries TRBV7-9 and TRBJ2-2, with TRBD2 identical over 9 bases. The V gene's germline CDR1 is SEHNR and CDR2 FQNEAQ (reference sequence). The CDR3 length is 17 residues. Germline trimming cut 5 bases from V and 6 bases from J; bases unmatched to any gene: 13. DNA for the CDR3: TGTGCCAGCAGCCGCGGGGGGGATTCGGTAAACCCCGGGGAGCTGTTTTTT. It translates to CASSRGGDSVNPGELFF.

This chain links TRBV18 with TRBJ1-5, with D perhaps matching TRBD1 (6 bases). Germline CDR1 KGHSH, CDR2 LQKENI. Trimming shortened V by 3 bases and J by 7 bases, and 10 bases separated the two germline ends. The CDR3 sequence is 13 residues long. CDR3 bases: TGTGCCAGCTCACCCGACAGGTACCAGCCCCAGCATTTT. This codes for CASSPDRYQPQHF.